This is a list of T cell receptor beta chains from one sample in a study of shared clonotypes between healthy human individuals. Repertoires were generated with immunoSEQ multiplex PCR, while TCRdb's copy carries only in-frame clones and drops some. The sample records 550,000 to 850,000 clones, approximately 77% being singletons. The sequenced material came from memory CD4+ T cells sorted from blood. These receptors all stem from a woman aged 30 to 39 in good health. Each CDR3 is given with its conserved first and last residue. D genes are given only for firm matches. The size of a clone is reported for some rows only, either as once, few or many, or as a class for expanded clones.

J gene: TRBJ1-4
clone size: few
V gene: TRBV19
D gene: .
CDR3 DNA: TGTGCCAGTGGAGGGAATGAAAAACTGTTTTTT
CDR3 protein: CASGGNEKLFF

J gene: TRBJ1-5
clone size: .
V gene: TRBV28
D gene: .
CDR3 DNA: TGTGCCAGCAGTTTATCTGGGGGATACAATCAGCCCCAGCATTTT
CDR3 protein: CASSLSGGYNQPQHF

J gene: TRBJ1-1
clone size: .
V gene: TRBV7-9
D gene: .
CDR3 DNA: TGTGCCAGCAGCTCAGGACATTACACTGAAGCTTTCTTT
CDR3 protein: CASSSGHYTEAFF

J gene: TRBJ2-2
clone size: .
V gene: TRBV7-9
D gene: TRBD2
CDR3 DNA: TGTGCCAGCAGCATAACGCCCGGGACTAGAAAGGACACCGGGGAGCTGTTTTTT
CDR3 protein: CASSITPGTRKDTGELFF

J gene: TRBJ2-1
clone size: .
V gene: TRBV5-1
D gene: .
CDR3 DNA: TGCGCCAGCAGCTTGGCATTTGAACTAGCCCCGTGGTTCTTC
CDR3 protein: CASSLAFELAPWFF

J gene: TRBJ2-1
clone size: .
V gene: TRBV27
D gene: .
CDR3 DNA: TGTGCCAGCAGTACGGGACTTCTCCTTGAGCAGTTCTTC
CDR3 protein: CASSTGLLLEQFF

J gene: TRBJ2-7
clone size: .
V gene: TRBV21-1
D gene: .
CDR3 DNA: TGTGCCAGCAGCAAAGTTGGGAGGGACGGAGCATTCGAGCAGTACTTC
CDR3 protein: CASSKVGRDGAFEQYF

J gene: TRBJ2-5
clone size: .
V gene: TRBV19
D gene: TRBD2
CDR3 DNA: TGTGCCAGTACCTTGACTAGCGGGGGGACGCAAGAGACCCAGTACTTC
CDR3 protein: CASTLTSGGTQETQYF

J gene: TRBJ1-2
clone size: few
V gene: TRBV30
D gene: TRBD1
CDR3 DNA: TGTGCCTGGAGTTCTTTACTTACAGGGGGCCATGGCTACACCTTC
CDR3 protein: CAWSSLLTGGHGYTF

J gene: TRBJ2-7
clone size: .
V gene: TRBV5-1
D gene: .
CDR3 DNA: TGCGCCAGCAGCCTGGGACACTACGAGCAGTACTTC
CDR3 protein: CASSLGHYEQYF

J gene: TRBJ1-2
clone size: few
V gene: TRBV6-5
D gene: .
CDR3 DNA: TGTGCCAGCAGTTACTCGATAGGAGGGGATCCCTATGGCTACACCTTC
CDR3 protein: CASSYSIGGDPYGYTF